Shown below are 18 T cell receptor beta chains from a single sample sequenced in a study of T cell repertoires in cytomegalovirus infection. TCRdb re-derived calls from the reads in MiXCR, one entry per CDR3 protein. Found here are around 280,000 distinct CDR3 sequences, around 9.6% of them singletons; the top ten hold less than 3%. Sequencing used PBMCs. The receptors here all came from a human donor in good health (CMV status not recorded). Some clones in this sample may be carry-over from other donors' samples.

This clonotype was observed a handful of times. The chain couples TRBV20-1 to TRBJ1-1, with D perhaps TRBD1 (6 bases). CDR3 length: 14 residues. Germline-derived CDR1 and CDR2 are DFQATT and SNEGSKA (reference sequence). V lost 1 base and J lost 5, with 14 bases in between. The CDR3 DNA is TGCAGTGCTAGAGTTGGGGGGGCAGGGACTGAAGCTTTCTTT. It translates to CSARVGGAGTEAFF.

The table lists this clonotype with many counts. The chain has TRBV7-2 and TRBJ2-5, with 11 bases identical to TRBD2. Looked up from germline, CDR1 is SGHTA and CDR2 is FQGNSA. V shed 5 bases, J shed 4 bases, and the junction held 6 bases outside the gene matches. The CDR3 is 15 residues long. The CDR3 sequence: CASSLSGGATETQYF. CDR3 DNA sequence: TGTGCCAGCAGCCTTAGCGGGGGGGCTACAGAGACCCAGTACTTC.

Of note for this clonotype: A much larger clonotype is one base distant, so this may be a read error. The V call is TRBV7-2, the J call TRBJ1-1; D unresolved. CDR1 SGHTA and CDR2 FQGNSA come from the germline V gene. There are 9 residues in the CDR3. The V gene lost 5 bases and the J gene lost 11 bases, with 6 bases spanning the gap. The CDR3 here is CASSLFAFF. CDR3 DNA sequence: TGTGCCAGCAGCCTTTTCGCTTTCTTT.

The CDR3 region has the DNA TGTGCCAGCAGGACCACCGGCTCCTACAATGAGCAGTTCTTC. This gives the protein CASRTTGSYNEQFF. The V call is TRBV2, the J call TRBJ2-1, with no clear D. CDR1 is SNHLY and CDR2 is FYNNEI in the germline V gene. The CDR3 length is 14 residues. V was trimmed by 6 bases and J by 0 bases, leaving 9 bases between them.

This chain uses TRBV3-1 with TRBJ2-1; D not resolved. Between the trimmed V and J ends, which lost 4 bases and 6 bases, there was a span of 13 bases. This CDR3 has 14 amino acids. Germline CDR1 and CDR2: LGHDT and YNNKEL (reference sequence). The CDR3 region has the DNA TGTGCCAGCAGCCCTCAGGTTGGTGGCAATGAGCAGTTCTTC. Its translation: CASSPQVGGNEQFF.

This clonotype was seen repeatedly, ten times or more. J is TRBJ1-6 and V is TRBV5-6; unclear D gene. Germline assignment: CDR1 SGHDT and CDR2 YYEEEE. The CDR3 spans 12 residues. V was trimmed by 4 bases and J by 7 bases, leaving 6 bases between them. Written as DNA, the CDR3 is TGTGCCAGCAGCGTGGGAAATTCACCCCTCCACTTT. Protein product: CASSVGNSPLHF.

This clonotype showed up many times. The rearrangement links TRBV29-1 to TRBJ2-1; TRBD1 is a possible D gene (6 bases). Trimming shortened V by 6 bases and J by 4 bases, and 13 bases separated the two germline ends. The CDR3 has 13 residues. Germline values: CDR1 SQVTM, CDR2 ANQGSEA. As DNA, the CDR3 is TGCAGCGTCCGGGACAAGACTTACAATGAGCAGTTCTTC. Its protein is CSVRDKTYNEQFF.

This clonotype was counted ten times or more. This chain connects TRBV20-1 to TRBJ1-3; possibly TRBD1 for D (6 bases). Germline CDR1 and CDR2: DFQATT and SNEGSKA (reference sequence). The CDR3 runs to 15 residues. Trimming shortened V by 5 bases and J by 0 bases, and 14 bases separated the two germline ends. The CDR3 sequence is CSARLTGSSGNTIYF. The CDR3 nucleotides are TGCAGTGCTCGCCTTACAGGGAGCTCTGGAAACACCATATATTTT.

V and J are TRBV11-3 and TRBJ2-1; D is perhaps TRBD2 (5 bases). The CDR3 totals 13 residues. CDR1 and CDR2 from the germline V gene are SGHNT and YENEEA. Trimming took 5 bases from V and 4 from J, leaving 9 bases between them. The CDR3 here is CASSTREYNEQFF. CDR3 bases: TGTGCCAGCAGCACACGGGAATACAATGAGCAGTTCTTC.

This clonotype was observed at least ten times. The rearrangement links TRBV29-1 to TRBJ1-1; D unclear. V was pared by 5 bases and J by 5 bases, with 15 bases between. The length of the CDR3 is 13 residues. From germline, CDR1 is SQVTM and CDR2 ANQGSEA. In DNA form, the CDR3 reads TGCAGCGTTTCAGGCATTGTTGGGACTGAAGCTTTCTTT. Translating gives CSVSGIVGTEAFF. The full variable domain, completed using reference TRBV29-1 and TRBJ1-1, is SAVISQKPSRDICQRGTSLTIQCQVDSQVTMMFWYRQQPGQSLTLIATANQGSEATYESGFVIDKFPISRPNLTFSTLTVSNMSPEDSSIYLCSVSGIVGTEAFFGQGTRLTVV.

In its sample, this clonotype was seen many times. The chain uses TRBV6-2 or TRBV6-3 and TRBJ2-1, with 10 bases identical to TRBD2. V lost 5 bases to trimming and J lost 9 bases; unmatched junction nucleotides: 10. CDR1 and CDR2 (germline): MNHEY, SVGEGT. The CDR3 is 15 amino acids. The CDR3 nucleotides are TGTGCCAGCAGTCTTCTAGCGGGGGATAAGGGTGAGCAGTTCTTC. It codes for CASSLLAGDKGEQFF.

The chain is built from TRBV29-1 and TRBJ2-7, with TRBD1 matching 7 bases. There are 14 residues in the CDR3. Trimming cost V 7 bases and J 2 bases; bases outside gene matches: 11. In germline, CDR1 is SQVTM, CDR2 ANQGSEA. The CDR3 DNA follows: TGCAGCGCGACTGGAAAGGGACAGACCTACGAGCAGTACTTC. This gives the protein CSATGKGQTYEQYF.

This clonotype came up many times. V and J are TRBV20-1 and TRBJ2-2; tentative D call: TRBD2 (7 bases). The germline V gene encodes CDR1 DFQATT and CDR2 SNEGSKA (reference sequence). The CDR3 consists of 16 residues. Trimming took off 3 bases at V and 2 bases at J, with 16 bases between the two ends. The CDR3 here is CSARPGGARNTGELFF. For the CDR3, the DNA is TGCAGTGCTAGGCCTGGGGGGGCCCGAAACACCGGGGAGCTGTTTTTT.

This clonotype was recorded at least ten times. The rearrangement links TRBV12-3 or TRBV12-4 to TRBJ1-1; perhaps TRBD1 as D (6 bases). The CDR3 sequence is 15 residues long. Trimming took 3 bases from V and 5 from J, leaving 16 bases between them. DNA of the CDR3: TGTGCCAGCAGTTTGATGCCCCCAGGGGAAACTGAAGCTTTCTTT. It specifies CASSLMPPGETEAFF.

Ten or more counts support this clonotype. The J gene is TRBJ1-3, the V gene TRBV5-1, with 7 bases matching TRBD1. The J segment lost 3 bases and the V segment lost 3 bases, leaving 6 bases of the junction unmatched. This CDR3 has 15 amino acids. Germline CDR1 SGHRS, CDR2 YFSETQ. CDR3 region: CASSSSRDSGNTIYF. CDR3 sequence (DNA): TGCGCCAGCAGCTCTTCCCGGGACAGTGGAAACACCATATATTTT.

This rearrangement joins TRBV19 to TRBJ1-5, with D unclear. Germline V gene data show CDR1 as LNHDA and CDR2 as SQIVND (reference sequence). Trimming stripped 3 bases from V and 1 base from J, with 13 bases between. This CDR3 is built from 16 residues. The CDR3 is CASSIPRRTSNQPQHF. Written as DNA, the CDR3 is TGTGCCAGTAGTATTCCAAGGAGGACGAGCAATCAGCCCCAGCATTTT.

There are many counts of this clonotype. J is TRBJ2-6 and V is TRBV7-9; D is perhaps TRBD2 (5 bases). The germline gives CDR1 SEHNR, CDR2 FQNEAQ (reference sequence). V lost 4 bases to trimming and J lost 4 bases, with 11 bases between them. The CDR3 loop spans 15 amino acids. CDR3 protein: CASSSLKRGANVLTF. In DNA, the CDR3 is TGTGCCAGCAGCTCACTTAAGCGGGGGGCCAACGTCCTGACTTTC. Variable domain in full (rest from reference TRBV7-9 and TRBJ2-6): DTGVSQNPRHKITKRGQNVTFRCDPISEHNRLYWYRQTLGQGPEFLTYFQNEAQLEKSRLLSDRFSAERPKGSFSTLEIQRTEQGDSAMYLCASSSLKRGANVLTFGAGSRLTVL.

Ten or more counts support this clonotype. The CDR3 region has the DNA TGTGCCAGCAGTTTCCAGGGATGGAAGACCCAGTACTTC. Protein product: CASSFQGWKTQYF. The V and J genes are TRBV28 and TRBJ2-5; a weak D match, TRBD1 (5 bases). Germline V gives CDR1 MDHEN, CDR2 SYDVKM. This CDR3 comprises 13 residues. V shed 3 bases and J shed 6 bases, with 11 bases lying between them. Variable domain in full (rest from reference TRBV28 and TRBJ2-5): DVKVTQSSRYLVKRTGEKVFLECVQDMDHENMFWYRQDPGLGLRLIYFSYDVKMKEKGDIPEGYSVSREKKERFSLILESASTNQTSMYLCASSFQGWKTQYFGPGTRLLVL.